This entry lists 23 T cell receptor beta chains sequenced from one sample in a study of beta chain features in type 1 diabetes. The investigators reverse transcribed all of the isolated RNA, so they sequenced expressed TCRB transcripts. Profiled with immunoSEQ multiplex PCR; TCRdb holds only in-frame clones, not every one. Among 900,000 or so clones listed, roughly 17% were seen once. The material sequenced was naive CD4+ T cells from blood. The receptor set was obtained from a young woman in good health.

The chain couples TRBV7-9 to TRBJ2-4, with 7 bases aligning to TRBD1. CDR1 and CDR2 (germline): SEHNR, FQNEAQ (reference sequence). V was clipped by 2 bases and J by 0 bases; unmatched bases: 7. The CDR3 contains 17 residues. The CDR3 loop is CASSLLGDSPAKNIQYF. The CDR3, as DNA: TGTGCCAGCAGCTTATTAGGGGACAGTCCAGCCAAAAACATTCAGTACTTC.

The V gene is TRBV7-8, the J gene TRBJ2-7; D is uncertain. The V and J ends lost 5 bases and 0 bases respectively, with 5 bases between them. The CDR3 consists of 12 residues. Germline V lookup: CDR1 SGHVS, CDR2 FQNEAQ. In DNA form, the CDR3 reads TGTGCCAGCAGCAAAGGCTCCTACGAGCAGTACTTC. Residues: CASSKGSYEQYF.

The genes are TRBV14 and TRBJ2-1; D is perhaps TRBD2 (5 bases). Germline values: CDR1 SGHDN, CDR2 FVKESK. The V and J ends lost 5 bases and 9 bases respectively, with 41 bases between them. CDR3 length equals 22 residues. The CDR3 DNA reads TGTGCCAGCAGCAACTTTACGCCACTAGACGTTTTTTCAATATCGGCTCTTGGTGAGCAGTTCTTC. Protein sequence: CASSNFTPLDVFSISALGEQFF.

This sequence joins TRBV7-9 and TRBJ2-2; possible D gene TRBD2, 5 bases. CDR1 and CDR2 from the germline V gene are SEHNR and FQNEAQ (reference sequence). Between the trimmed V and J ends, which lost 7 bases and 3 bases, there was a span of 6 bases. This CDR3 has 12 amino acids. CDR3 region: CASTRDTGELFF. The DNA of the CDR3 is TGTGCCAGCACGAGGGACACCGGGGAGCTGTTTTTT.

The chain carries TRBV5-4 and TRBJ2-1; D may be TRBD1 (5 bases). There are 12 residues in the CDR3. V lost 4 bases, J lost 9 bases, and 11 bases lay in between. Germline V gene lookup returns CDR1 SGHNT and CDR2 YYREEE (reference sequence). This CDR3 reads CASSLTGGEQFF. Here the CDR3 DNA reads TGTGCCAGCAGCCTCACAGGTGGTGAGCAGTTCTTC.

The table lists this clone with a few counts. This chain joins TRBV28 and TRBJ2-3, with 14 bases aligning to TRBD2. This CDR3 region has 15 residues. The trim removed 7 bases at V and 5 bases at J, leaving 5 bases unmatched. Germline CDR1 is MDHEN and CDR2 is SYDVKM. The DNA of the CDR3 is TGTGCCAGCAAAACCGGGACTAGCGGGGGAGATACGCAGTATTTT. It is translated as CASKTGTSGGDTQYF.

This chain connects TRBV7-2 to TRBJ1-1; D remains ambiguous. This CDR3 is built from 11 residues. V lost 5 bases to trimming and J lost 4 bases, with 5 bases between them. CDR1 is SGHTA and CDR2 is FQGNSA in the germline V gene. The CDR3 loop reads CASSMITEAFF. In DNA form, the CDR3 reads TGTGCCAGCAGCATGATCACTGAAGCTTTCTTT.

The V gene is TRBV7-2, the J gene TRBJ2-2; 7 nucleotides line up with TRBD1. Germline CDR1 and CDR2: SGHTA and FQGNSA. Losses at the gene ends were 4 bases for V and 5 bases for J; bases not matched to a gene: 7. The CDR3 totals 15 residues. This CDR3 is CASSSRQGLTGELFF. For the CDR3, the DNA is TGTGCCAGCAGCTCCCGACAGGGCTTAACCGGGGAGCTGTTTTTT.

This clone was seen only a few times. This chain joins TRBV5-1 and TRBJ1-2; D unresolved. The V and J ends lost 0 bases and 0 bases respectively, with 12 bases between them. In germline, CDR1 is SGHRS, CDR2 YFSETQ. CDR3 size: 16 residues. The CDR3 loop is CASSLDTRETNYGYTF. The CDR3 DNA follows: TGCGCCAGCAGCTTGGACACAAGGGAGACTAACTATGGCTACACCTTC. Full variable domain (outside the CDR3, taken from reference TRBV5-1 and TRBJ1-2): KAGVTQTPRYLIKTRGQQVTLSCSPISGHRSVSWYQQTPGQGLQFLFEYFSETQRNKGNFPGRFSGRQFSNSRSEMNVSTLELGDSALYLCASSLDTRETNYGYTFGSGTRLTVV.

The rearrangement uses TRBV9 and TRBJ1-1, with D unclear. The CDR3 has 16 residues. Trimming took off 0 bases at V and 4 bases at J, with 16 bases between the two ends. Per the germline V gene, CDR1 is SGDLS and CDR2 is YYNGEE. CDR3 coding DNA: TGTGCCAGCAGCGTAGCGGACGTCCCTGTAGGCACTGAAGCTTTCTTT. Residues: CASSVADVPVGTEAFF.

V and J are TRBV2 and TRBJ1-2; D might be TRBD1 (6 bases). Germline V gene sequence: CDR1 SNHLY, CDR2 FYNNEI. The CDR3 covers 13 residues. V was cut by 3 bases and J by 2 bases, with 7 bases left in between. The CDR3 spells CASSEGANYGYTF. In DNA, the CDR3 is TGTGCCAGCAGTGAGGGGGCCAACTATGGCTACACCTTC.

The chain combines TRBV5-6 with TRBJ2-5, with D possibly TRBD1 on 6 matching bases. This CDR3 is 14 amino acids long. Deletions cut 4 bases from V and 5 bases from J, with 15 bases between. Germline CDR1 is SGHDT and CDR2 is YYEEEE. The CDR3 bases are TGTGCCAGCAGCCAGACAGGATTCGGGGAGACCCAGTACTTC. Translation gives CASSQTGFGETQYF.

The chain is built from TRBV27 and TRBJ2-6; 7 bases map to TRBD1. The germline gives CDR1 MNHEY, CDR2 SMNVEV (reference sequence). Trimming removed 5 bases from V and 0 bases from J; junction bases left unmatched: 4. The CDR3 is 16 residues long. CDR3 DNA: TGTGCCAGCAGTACATACAGGGGCTCTGGGGCCAACGTCCTGACTTTC. This encodes CASSTYRGSGANVLTF.

The chain joins TRBV7-2 to TRBJ2-5; 8 bases are a match to TRBD2. The CDR3 has 15 residues. CDR1 is SGHTA, CDR2 FQGNSA, per germline. Trimming took 2 bases from V and 5 from J; bases not matched to a gene: 7. CDR3: CASSLFGGRWETQYF. CDR3 nucleotides: TGTGCCAGCAGCTTATTTGGCGGGAGGTGGGAGACCCAGTACTTC.

The genes are TRBV10-3 and TRBJ1-1, with TRBD1 as a possible D gene (5 bases). The length of the CDR3 is 11 residues. Germline values: CDR1 ENHRY, CDR2 SYGVKD. V lost 11 bases and J lost 6, with 13 bases in between. The CDR3 loop is CASHGGAEAFF. In nucleotides, the CDR3 is TGTGCCTCCCATGGGGGGGCTGAAGCTTTCTTT.

This clone appeared a few times. The genes are TRBV7-2 and TRBJ2-7; D gene unclear. With 4 bases removed from V and 2 bases from J, the gap between germline ends came to 18 bases. There are 16 residues in the CDR3. Germline V gene lookup returns CDR1 SGHTA and CDR2 FQGNSA. CDR3 residues: CASSSILGREAYEQYF. CDR3 DNA: TGTGCCAGCAGCTCCATTCTAGGACGAGAGGCCTACGAGCAGTACTTC. Full variable domain (outside the CDR3, taken from reference TRBV7-2 and TRBJ2-7): GAGVSQSPSNKVTEKGKDVELRCDPISGHTALYWYRQSLGQGLEFLIYFQGNSAPDKSGLPSDRFSAERTGGSVSTLTIQRTQQEDSAVYLCASSSILGREAYEQYFGPGTRLTVT.

This clone appeared a few times. This chain joins TRBV11-2 and TRBJ2-5, with 8 bases fitting TRBD2. CDR3 length equals 16 residues. Losses at the gene ends were 5 bases for V and 4 bases for J; bases not matched to a gene: 12. Per the germline V gene, CDR1 is SGHAT and CDR2 is FQNNGV. The CDR3 loop reads CASSPQGGLAGETQYF. The CDR3 coding sequence is TGTGCCAGCAGCCCCCAGGGTGGGCTAGCGGGAGAGACCCAGTACTTC. The whole variable domain, filled in from reference TRBV11-2 and TRBJ2-5, reads EAGVAQSPRYKIIEKRQSVAFWCNPISGHATLYWYQQILGQGPKLLIQFQNNGVVDDSQLPKDRFSAERLKGVDSTLKIQPAKLEDSAVYLCASSPQGGLAGETQYFGPGTRLLVL.

This clone has just a few counts. The chain carries TRBV6-5 and TRBJ2-3; D is perhaps TRBD2 (5 bases). Trimming took off 6 bases at V and 1 base at J, with 11 bases between the two ends. This CDR3 has 14 residues. Germline V gene lookup returns CDR1 MNHEY and CDR2 SVGAGI. DNA of the CDR3: TGTGCCAGCAGACTAGTGGACCGCACAGATACGCAGTATTTT. It encodes CASRLVDRTDTQYF.

This clone turned up a few times. V is TRBV15 and J is TRBJ1-2; perhaps TRBD1 as D (6 bases). The CDR3 totals 13 residues. The V and J ends lost 8 bases and 4 bases respectively, with 14 bases between them. The germline V gene encodes CDR1 LNHNV and CDR2 YYDKDF (reference sequence). CDR3 DNA sequence: TGTGCCACCGCGAGACAGGCCTCCTATGGCTACACCTTC. Amino acid sequence: CATARQASYGYTF.

This clone was observed a few times. The chain recombines TRBV4-1 with TRBJ2-2; TRBD1 aligns across 8 bases. With 6 bases clipped from V and 4 bases from J, the junction kept 7 bases outside the gene matches. Germline CDR1 reads MGHRA; CDR2 reads YSYEKL. CDR3 size: 15 residues. The CDR3 nucleotides are TGCGCCAGCAGTCCAGGGACAGGACGCACCGGGGAGCTGTTTTTT. Residues: CASSPGTGRTGELFF.

The V and J genes are TRBV9 and TRBJ1-3; 11 bases are a match to TRBD1. Looked up from germline, CDR1 is SGDLS and CDR2 is YYNGEE. This CDR3 is 16 amino acids long. V gave up 2 bases and J gave up 3 bases; unmatched junction bases: 4. The CDR3 DNA follows: TGTGCCAGCAGCGTCGGACAGGGGGCGCGTGGAAACACCATATATTTT. It specifies CASSVGQGARGNTIYF. The full variable domain, with the rest looked up from reference TRBV9 and TRBJ1-3, is DSGVTQTPKHLITATGQRVTLRCSPRSGDLSVYWYQQSLDQGLQFLIQYYNGEERAKGNILERFSAQQFPDLHSELNLSSLELGDSALYFCASSVGQGARGNTIYFGEGSWLTVV.

The V gene is TRBV6-5, the J gene TRBJ1-2, with D unclear. V lost 2 bases and J 4 bases, leaving 11 bases between the germline ends. Germline-derived CDR1 and CDR2 are MNHEY and SVGAGI. This CDR3 has 14 amino acids. CDR3 DNA: TGTGCCAGCAGTTACGGGCGAGGGATCTATGGCTACACCTTC. It encodes CASSYGRGIYGYTF.

The table lists this clone with a few counts. The CDR3 spells CASTYGVSGRETQYF. Here the CDR3 DNA reads TGTGCCAGCACCTATGGCGTTTCTGGCAGAGAGACCCAGTACTTC. This sequence joins TRBV5-8 and TRBJ2-5; D unresolved. Germline V gene data show CDR1 as SGHTS and CDR2 as YDEGEE. The CDR3 is made up of 15 amino acids. With 6 bases removed from V and 4 bases from J, the gap between germline ends came to 19 bases.